The 14 T cell receptor beta chains in this list originate from one sample, sequenced in a study of blood T cells in healthy people across ages. PCR was performed a second time for roughly 7 to 11 cycles using a sample-barcoded 5' primer and a J-beta primer mix. TCRdb processed the 5' RACE reads anew with MiXCR; each CDR3 protein has one entry. The sample contains around 500,000 distinct CDR3 sequences, more than 45% of which appear only once. Sequencing was done on a sample of blood. Receptors originate from a man at least 80 years old in good health.

Only a few counts were recorded for this clonotype. The rearrangement uses TRBV20-1 and TRBJ2-7, with D unresolved. V dropped 3 bases and J dropped 2 bases, with 17 bases sitting between them. There are 15 residues in the CDR3. Germline V gene data show CDR1 as DFQATT and CDR2 as SNEGSKA (reference sequence). The CDR3 DNA reads as TGCAGTGCTAGGGGCACTCCATCGCCCACCTACGAGCAGTACTTC. Translated, it gives CSARGTPSPTYEQYF.

This clonotype has a handful of counts. The CDR3 spells CASSALMSEKLFF. The CDR3 bases are TGTGCCAGCAGTGCTTTAATGAGTGAAAAACTGTTTTTT. The J gene is TRBJ1-4, the V gene TRBV2; D is ambiguous. Trimming took 4 bases from V and 7 from J, leaving 10 bases between them. This CDR3 region has 13 residues. Germline values: CDR1 SNHLY, CDR2 FYNNEI.

The J gene is TRBJ2-1, the V gene TRBV7-2; D tentatively reads TRBD1 or TRBD2 (5 bases each). The DNA end is more similar to TRBJ2-7, so the J call may be wrong. CDR1 is SGHTA and CDR2 is FQGNSA in the germline V gene. The CDR3 contains 12 residues. The DNA of the CDR3 is TGTGCCAGCTCGGTGGGACCCGGGGAGCAGTACTTC. It specifies CASSVGPGEQYF.

This clonotype was seen more than once but under ten times. This chain uses TRBV7-2 with TRBJ2-1, with a tentative D call TRBD2 (5 bases). Germline V gene sequence: CDR1 SGHTA, CDR2 FQGNSA. This CDR3 has 14 residues. Trimming cost V 1 base and J 9 bases, with 13 bases left between them. CDR3 nucleotide sequence: TGTGCCAGCAGCTTAGGAGGGTACAAGGTTGAGCAGTTCTTC. This encodes CASSLGGYKVEQFF.

The genes are TRBV4-3 and TRBJ2-1; 13 bases agree with TRBD2. Germline V gives CDR1 LGHNA, CDR2 YSLEER. Trimming cost V 2 bases and J 9 bases; bases outside gene matches: 7. The CDR3 sequence is 16 residues long. CDR3 nucleotide sequence: TGCGCCAGCAGCCAACAACCCGGACTAGCGGGAGTTGAGCAGTTCTTC. It codes for CASSQQPGLAGVEQFF.

The genes are TRBV20-1 and TRBJ1-2; D not certain. The ends were cut back, 0 bases at V and 4 bases at J, with 15 bases in the middle. Germline assignment: CDR1 DFQATT and CDR2 SNEGSKA (reference sequence). The CDR3 loop spans 15 amino acids. The CDR3 nucleotides read TGCAGTGCTAGAGATCGGGCTCACTCGGGCTATGGCTACACCTTC. This translates into CSARDRAHSGYGYTF.

The chain is built from TRBV11-2 and TRBJ2-3; the match to TRBD2 covers 8 bases. Germline V gene data show CDR1 as SGHAT and CDR2 as FQNNGV. The CDR3 runs to 17 residues. J was trimmed by 5 bases and V by 4 bases; bases with no gene match: 14. This CDR3 reads CASSSPRRGDDRDTQYF. The CDR3 region has the DNA TGTGCCAGCAGCTCGCCTCGGCGGGGGGATGATAGAGATACGCAGTATTTT.

This clonotype was seen just once. The chain uses TRBV4-2 and TRBJ2-2; 9 positions agree with TRBD2. The germline V gene encodes CDR1 LGHNA and CDR2 YNFKEQ. V dropped 6 bases and J dropped 1; count of bases not matched to a gene: 6. The CDR3 extends over 16 amino acids. The CDR3 bases are TGTGCCAGCAGTCAGGGGACTAGCCTGAACACCGGGGAGCTGTTTTTT. This sequence encodes CASSQGTSLNTGELFF.

The table lists this clonotype with a count of one. The chain couples TRBV2 to TRBJ2-1, with 12 positions matching TRBD2. The V and J ends lost 7 bases and 14 bases, in that order; junction bases with no gene match: 9. From germline, CDR1 is SNHLY and CDR2 FYNNEI. The CDR3 is 13 residues long. DNA for the CDR3: TGTGCCAGCAACGAGGGACTAGCGGGTAAGAAGTTCTTC. Encoded protein: CASNEGLAGKKFF.

This clonotype was detected a few times. This chain joins TRBV5-1 and TRBJ2-1; 10 nucleotides agree with TRBD1. With 3 bases clipped from V and 7 bases from J, the junction kept 10 bases outside the gene matches. CDR1 SGHRS and CDR2 YFSETQ come from the germline V gene. This CDR3 is built from 16 residues. CDR3 bases: TGCGCCAGCAGCTATACTAGACAGGGGGCGGATAATGAGCAGTTCTTC. Its translation: CASSYTRQGADNEQFF. Full variable domain (missing parts from reference TRBV5-1 and TRBJ2-1): KAGVTQTPRYLIKTRGQQVTLSCSPISGHRSVSWYQQTPGQGLQFLFEYFSETQRNKGNFPGRFSGRQFSNSRSEMNVSTLELGDSALYLCASSYTRQGADNEQFFGPGTRLTVL.

The table lists this clonotype with a count of one. This sequence joins TRBV12-3 or TRBV12-4 and TRBJ2-3; TRBD1 might be the D (6 bases). Trimming cost V 6 bases and J 3 bases, with 19 bases left between them. The length of the CDR3 is 16 residues. The CDR3, as DNA: TGTGCCAGCAGCCGCCGACAGGTTCGGGTGACAGATACGCAGTATTTT. This sequence encodes CASSRRQVRVTDTQYF.

This clonotype occurred a few times. The J gene is TRBJ2-5, the V gene TRBV12-3 or TRBV12-4, with 7 bases that match TRBD1. The CDR3 spans 18 residues. V lost 3 bases to trimming and J lost 4 bases; unmatched junction nucleotides: 17. CDR3 protein: CASSFSLIRGPQRETQYF. Written as DNA, the CDR3 is TGTGCCAGCAGTTTTAGCCTTATAAGGGGGCCCCAAAGAGAGACCCAGTACTTC.

The CDR3 nucleotides are TGTGCCAGCAGCCAGCGGGAGGTTCGGAATGAGCAGTTCTTC. It yields the protein CASSQREVRNEQFF. This chain uses TRBV3-1 with TRBJ2-1, with TRBD2 matching 8 bases. The V segment lost 3 bases and the J segment 7 bases; nucleotides outside the gene matches: 5. The germline CDR1 and CDR2 sequences are LGHDT and YNNKEL (reference sequence). The CDR3 loop spans 14 amino acids.

This chain uses TRBV27 with TRBJ2-7; D remains ambiguous. The CDR3 loop spans 14 amino acids. Germline loops: CDR1 MNHEY, CDR2 SMNVEV (reference sequence). Trimming left V 2 bases short and J 4 bases short, with 12 bases between. CDR3 bases: TGTGCCAGCAGTTTAGGGGTAAGAGGATACGAGCAGTACTTC. Protein sequence: CASSLGVRGYEQYF.